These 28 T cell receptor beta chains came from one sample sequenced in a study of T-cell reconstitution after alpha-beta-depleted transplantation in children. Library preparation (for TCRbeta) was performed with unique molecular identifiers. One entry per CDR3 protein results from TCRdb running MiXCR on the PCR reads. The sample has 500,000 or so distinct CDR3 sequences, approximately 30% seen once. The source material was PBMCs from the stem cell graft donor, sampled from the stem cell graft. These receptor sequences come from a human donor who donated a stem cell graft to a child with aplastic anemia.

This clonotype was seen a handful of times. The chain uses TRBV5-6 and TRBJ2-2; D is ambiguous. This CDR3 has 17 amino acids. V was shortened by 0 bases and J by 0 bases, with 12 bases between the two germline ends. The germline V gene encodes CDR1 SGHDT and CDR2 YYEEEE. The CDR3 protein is CASSLEGPQTNTGELFF. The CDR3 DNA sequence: TGTGCCAGCAGCTTGGAAGGTCCGCAAACGAACACCGGGGAGCTGTTTTTT.

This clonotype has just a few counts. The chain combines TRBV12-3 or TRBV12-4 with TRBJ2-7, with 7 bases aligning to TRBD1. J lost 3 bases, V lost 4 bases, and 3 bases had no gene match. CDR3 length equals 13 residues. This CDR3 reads CASSSRQGYEQYF. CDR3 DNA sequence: TGTGCCAGCAGTTCCCGACAGGGCTACGAGCAGTACTTC.

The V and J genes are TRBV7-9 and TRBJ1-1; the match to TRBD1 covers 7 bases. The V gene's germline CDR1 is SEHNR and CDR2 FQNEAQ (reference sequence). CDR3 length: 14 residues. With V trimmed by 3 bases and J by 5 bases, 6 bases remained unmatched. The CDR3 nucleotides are TGTGCCAGCAGCTTTGGGACAGTAGGAACTGAAGCTTTCTTT. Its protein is CASSFGTVGTEAFF.

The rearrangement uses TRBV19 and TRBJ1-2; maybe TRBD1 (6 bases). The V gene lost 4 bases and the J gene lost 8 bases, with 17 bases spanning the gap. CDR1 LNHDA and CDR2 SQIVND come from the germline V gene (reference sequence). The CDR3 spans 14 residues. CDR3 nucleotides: TGTGCCAGTAGTACCTCCCACAGGGAAGGAGGCTACACCTTC. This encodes CASSTSHREGGYTF.

The CDR3: CASSQGSRLAGGGSYNEQFF. The CDR3 nucleotides are TGTGCCAGCAGCCAAGGCTCTCGACTAGCGGGAGGGGGCTCCTACAATGAGCAGTTCTTC. The chain links TRBV4-2 to TRBJ2-1, with 14 bases aligning to TRBD2. The germline gives CDR1 LGHNA, CDR2 YNFKEQ. With V trimmed by 1 base and J by 0 bases, 8 bases remained unmatched. The CDR3 length is 20 residues.

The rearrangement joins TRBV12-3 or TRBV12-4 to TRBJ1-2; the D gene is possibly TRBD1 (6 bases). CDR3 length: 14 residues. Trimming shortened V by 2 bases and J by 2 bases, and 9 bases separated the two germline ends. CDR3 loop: CASSLQGRNYGYTF. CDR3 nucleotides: TGTGCCAGCAGTTTACAGGGGCGAAACTATGGCTACACCTTC.

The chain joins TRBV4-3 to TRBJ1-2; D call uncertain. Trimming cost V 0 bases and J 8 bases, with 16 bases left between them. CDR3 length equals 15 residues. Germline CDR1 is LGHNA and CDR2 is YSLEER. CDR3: CASSQDVDRRGGYTF. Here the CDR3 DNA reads TGCGCCAGCAGCCAAGATGTGGACCGACGGGGAGGCTACACCTTC.

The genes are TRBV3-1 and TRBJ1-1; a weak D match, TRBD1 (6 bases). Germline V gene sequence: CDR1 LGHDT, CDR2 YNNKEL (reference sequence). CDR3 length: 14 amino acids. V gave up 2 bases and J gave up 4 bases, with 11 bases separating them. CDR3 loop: CASSQLRGITEAFF. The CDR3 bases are TGTGCCAGCAGCCAACTCAGGGGTATCACTGAAGCTTTCTTT.

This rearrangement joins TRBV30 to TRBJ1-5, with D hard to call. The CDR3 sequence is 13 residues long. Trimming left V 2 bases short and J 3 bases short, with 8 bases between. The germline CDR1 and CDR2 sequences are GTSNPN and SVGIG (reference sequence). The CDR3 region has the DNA TGTGCCTGGAGTTTAGGGTTCAATCAGCCCCAGCATTTT. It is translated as CAWSLGFNQPQHF.

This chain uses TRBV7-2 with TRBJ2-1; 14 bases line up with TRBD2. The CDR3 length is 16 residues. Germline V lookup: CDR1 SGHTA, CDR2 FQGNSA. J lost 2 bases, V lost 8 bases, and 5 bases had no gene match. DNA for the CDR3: TGTGCCAGCGGCTGGGGACTAGCGGGAGCCTACAATGAGCAGTTCTTC. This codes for CASGWGLAGAYNEQFF.

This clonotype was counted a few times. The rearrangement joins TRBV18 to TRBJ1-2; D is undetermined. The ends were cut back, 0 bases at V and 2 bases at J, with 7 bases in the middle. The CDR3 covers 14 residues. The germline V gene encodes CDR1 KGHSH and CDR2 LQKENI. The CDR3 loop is CASSPPSINYGYTF. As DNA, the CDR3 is TGTGCCAGCTCACCACCTTCCATAAACTATGGCTACACCTTC.

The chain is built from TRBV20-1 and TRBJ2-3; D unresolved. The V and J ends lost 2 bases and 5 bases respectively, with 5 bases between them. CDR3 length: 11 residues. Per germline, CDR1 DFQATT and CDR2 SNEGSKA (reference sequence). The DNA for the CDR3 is TGCAGTGCTAGATACCGAGATACGCAGTATTTT. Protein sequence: CSARYRDTQYF.

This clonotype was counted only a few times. The CDR3 loop reads CASRRRRDGELFF. The CDR3 DNA reads TGTGCCAGCAGACGCCGAAGGGACGGGGAGCTGTTTTTT. The chain employs TRBV12-3 or TRBV12-4 and TRBJ2-2; no clear D. The CDR3 sequence is 13 residues long. Trimming removed 6 bases at V and 7 bases at J, with 12 bases between.

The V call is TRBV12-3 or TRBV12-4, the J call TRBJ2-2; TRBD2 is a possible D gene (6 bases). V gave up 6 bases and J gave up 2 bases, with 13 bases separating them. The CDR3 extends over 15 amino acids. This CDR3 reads CASSLIGTNTGELFF. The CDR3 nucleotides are TGTGCCAGCAGCCTTATCGGGACTAACACCGGGGAGCTGTTTTTT.

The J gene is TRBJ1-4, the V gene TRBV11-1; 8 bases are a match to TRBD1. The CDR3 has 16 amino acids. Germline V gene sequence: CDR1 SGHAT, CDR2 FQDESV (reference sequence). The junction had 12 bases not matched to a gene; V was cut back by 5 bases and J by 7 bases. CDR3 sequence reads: CASSATTGDKGEKLFF. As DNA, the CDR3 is TGTGCCAGCAGCGCTACGACAGGGGACAAGGGTGAAAAACTGTTTTTT.

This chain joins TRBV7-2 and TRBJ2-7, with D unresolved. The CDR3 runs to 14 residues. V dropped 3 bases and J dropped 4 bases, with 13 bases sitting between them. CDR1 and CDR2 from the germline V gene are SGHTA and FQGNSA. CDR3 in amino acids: CASSFLGLGYEQYF. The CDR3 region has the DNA TGTGCCAGCAGCTTTCTCGGCTTGGGATACGAGCAGTACTTC.

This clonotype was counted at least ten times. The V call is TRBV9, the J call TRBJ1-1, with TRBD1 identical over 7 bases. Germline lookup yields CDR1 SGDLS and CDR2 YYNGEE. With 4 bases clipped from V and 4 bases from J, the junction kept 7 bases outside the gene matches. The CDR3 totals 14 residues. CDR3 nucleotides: TGTGCCAGCAGCCCCGTCCAGGGGGGCACTGAAGCTTTCTTT. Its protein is CASSPVQGGTEAFF.

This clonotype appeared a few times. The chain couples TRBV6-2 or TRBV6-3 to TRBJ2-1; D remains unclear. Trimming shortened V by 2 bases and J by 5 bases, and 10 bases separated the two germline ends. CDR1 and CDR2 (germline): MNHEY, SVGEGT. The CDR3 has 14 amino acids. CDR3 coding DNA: TGTGCCAGCAGTTACATCCCTTTACACAATGAGCAGTTCTTC. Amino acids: CASSYIPLHNEQFF.

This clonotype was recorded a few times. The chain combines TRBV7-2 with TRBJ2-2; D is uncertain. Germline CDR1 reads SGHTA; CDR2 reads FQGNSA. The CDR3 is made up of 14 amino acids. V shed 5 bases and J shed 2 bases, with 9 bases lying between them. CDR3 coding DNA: TGTGCCAGCAGCCTCGTTAGAAACACCGGGGAGCTGTTTTTT. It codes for CASSLVRNTGELFF.

The CDR3 DNA is TGTGCCAGCAGCGTCCGGGACGGGGGAATGAAAGATACGCAGTATTTT. It encodes CASSVRDGGMKDTQYF. This sequence joins TRBV9 and TRBJ2-3; D is perhaps TRBD2 (6 bases). CDR1 is SGDLS and CDR2 is YYNGEE in the germline V gene. The CDR3 loop spans 16 amino acids. With 2 bases removed from V and 5 bases from J, the gap between germline ends came to 18 bases.

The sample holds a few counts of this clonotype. CDR3 loop: CASSPTGGRGNQPQHF. The CDR3 nucleotides read TGTGCCAGCAGCCCGACAGGGGGTAGGGGCAATCAGCCCCAGCATTTT. The chain combines TRBV12-3 or TRBV12-4 with TRBJ1-5; 9 bases map to TRBD1. This CDR3 comprises 16 residues. V shed 6 bases and J 2 bases; nucleotides not matched to a gene: 8.

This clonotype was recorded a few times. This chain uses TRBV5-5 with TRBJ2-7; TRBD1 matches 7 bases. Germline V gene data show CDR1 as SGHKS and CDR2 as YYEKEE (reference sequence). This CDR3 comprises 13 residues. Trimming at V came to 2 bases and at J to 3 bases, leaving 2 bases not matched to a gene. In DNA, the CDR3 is TGTGCCAGCAGCTTCGACAGGGTCTACGAGCAGTACTTC. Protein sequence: CASSFDRVYEQYF.

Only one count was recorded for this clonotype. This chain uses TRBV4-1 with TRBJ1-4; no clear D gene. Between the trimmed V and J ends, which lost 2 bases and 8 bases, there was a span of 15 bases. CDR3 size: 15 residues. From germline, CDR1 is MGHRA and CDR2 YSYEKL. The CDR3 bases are TGCGCCAGCAGCCAAAATATGCCGGGAGAGGAAAAACTGTTTTTT. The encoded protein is CASSQNMPGEEKLFF.

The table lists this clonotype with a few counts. This CDR3 reads CASSSETGRIYEQYF. The DNA for the CDR3 is TGTGCCAGCAGCTCCGAGACAGGCCGCATCTACGAGCAGTACTTC. This chain uses TRBV5-5 with TRBJ2-7; weak D call: TRBD1 (6 bases). Trimming took off 3 bases at V and 3 bases at J, with 16 bases between the two ends. Germline CDR1 is SGHKS and CDR2 is YYEKEE (reference sequence). The CDR3 extends over 15 amino acids.

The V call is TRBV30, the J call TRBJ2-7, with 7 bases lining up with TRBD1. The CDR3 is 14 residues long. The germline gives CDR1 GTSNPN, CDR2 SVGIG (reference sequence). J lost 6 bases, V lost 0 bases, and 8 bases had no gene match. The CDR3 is CAWSVQGWVSEQYV. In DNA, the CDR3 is TGTGCCTGGAGTGTACAGGGGTGGGTATCCGAGCAGTACGTC.

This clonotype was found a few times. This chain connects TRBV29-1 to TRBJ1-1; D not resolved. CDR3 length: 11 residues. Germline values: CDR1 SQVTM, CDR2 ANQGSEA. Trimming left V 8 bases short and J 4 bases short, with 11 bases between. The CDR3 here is CSTNPLTEAFF. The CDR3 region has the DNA TGCAGCACAAACCCCCTCACTGAAGCTTTCTTT. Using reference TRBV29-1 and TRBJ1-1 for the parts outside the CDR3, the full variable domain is SAVISQKPSRDICQRGTSLTIQCQVDSQVTMMFWYRQQPGQSLTLIATANQGSEATYESGFVIDKFPISRPNLTFSTLTVSNMSPEDSSIYLCSTNPLTEAFFGQGTRLTVV.

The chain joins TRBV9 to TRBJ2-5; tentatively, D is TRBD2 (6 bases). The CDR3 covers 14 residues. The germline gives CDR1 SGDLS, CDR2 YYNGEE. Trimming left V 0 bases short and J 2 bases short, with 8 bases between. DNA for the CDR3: TGTGCCAGCAGCGTAGGGGAGGCACAAGAGACCCAGTACTTC. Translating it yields CASSVGEAQETQYF.

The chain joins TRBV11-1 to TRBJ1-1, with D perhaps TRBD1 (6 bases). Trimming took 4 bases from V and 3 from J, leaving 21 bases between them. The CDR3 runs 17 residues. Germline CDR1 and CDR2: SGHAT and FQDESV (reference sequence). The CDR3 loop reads CASSSRTAPNWDTEAFF. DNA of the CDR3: TGTGCCAGCAGCTCTCGGACAGCCCCGAATTGGGACACTGAAGCTTTCTTT.